Listed below are T cell receptor beta chains from one sample, sequenced in a study of T cell changes during pregnancy in multiple sclerosis. The protocol was immunoSEQ multiplex PCR, while the TCRdb copy is restricted to in-frame clones and leaves out a portion. This table has about 40,000 clones, roughly 90% appearing once. The sequences come from CD8+ T cells from peripheral blood mononuclear cells, collected in the first trimester of pregnancy. These TCRs come from a female donor with multiple sclerosis, enrolled in a pregnancy study. The CDR3 runs from the conserved cysteine through the conserved F or W. D genes are given only for firm matches. Size is omitted from some rows. Given values are once, few, many or a class for expanded clones.

TRBV27,TRBJ2-7,.,.,TGTGCCAGCAGTCTGGGGGCCCCGCGCTACGAGCAGTACTTC,CASSLGAPRYEQYF
TRBV5-5,TRBJ2-3,TRBD2,.,TGTGCCAGCAGTGTGTCCTTTATGGCGGGGGGGCGGTATACGCAGTATTTT,CASSVSFMAGGRYTQYF
TRBV6-1,TRBJ2-7,.,.,TGTGCCAGCAGTGATACAGAATTACTCTCCTACGAGCAGTACTTC,CASSDTELLSYEQYF
TRBV5-1,TRBJ2-3,.,.,TGCGCCAGCAGTTCAGACAGGCGGGTAAGAACAGATACGCAGTATTTT,CASSSDRRVRTDTQYF
TRBV27,TRBJ2-5,.,.,TGTGCCAGCAGTTTAATCGGGGGATTGGAGACCCAGTACTTC,CASSLIGGLETQYF
TRBV10-3,TRBJ2-2,.,once,TGTGCCATCAGTGAGTCGAGCGGGGGACAGAAGGGGGAGCTGTTTTTT,CAISESSGGQKGELFF
TRBV27,TRBJ2-7,TRBD2,.,TGTGCCAGCAGTTTAGGGGGGGACGAGCAGTACTTC,CASSLGGDEQYF
TRBV5-1,TRBJ2-5,TRBD1,.,TGCGCCAGCAGCCGACCCGTACAGGGGCTAGAGACCCAGTACTTC,CASSRPVQGLETQYF
TRBV7-6,TRBJ1-2,TRBD1,.,TGTGCCAGCAGCCCAGTTGAGGGACAGGGGTTCTATGGCTACACCTTC,CASSPVEGQGFYGYTF
TRBV5-1,TRBJ2-3,.,once,TGCGCCAGCAGCTTGGCCGTCAGTCCCACAGATACGCAGTATTTT,CASSLAVSPTDTQYF
TRBV7-3,TRBJ1-1,.,.,TGTGCCAGCAGCTCTGGGGGGGGCACTGAAGCTTTCTTT,CASSSGGGTEAFF
TRBV5-8,TRBJ1-5,TRBD1,.,TGTGCCAGCAGCTTCATCCCGGGACAGATATTTTATCAGCCCCAGCATTTT,CASSFIPGQIFYQPQHF
TRBV11-2,TRBJ2-3,TRBD1,.,TGTGCCAGCAGCCACACTTACAGGGGGCCCACAGATACGCAGTATTTT,CASSHTYRGPTDTQYF
TRBV19,TRBJ2-7,.,.,TGTGCCAGTAGTAATCAGATCTCCTACGAGCAGTACTTC,CASSNQISYEQYF